Presented here are 21 T cell receptor beta chains from one specimen sequenced in a study of blood T cell repertoires in COVID-19. The repertoire was sequenced with immunoSEQ multiplex PCR; TCRdb's copy has only in-frame clones and lacks some. This table holds over 150,000 clones, 85% to 90% found once. The sequencing sample was made of PBMCs or T cells enriched from blood (not recorded which). The origin of the receptors is a man aged 35 to 55 who had recovered from COVID-19.

The chain combines TRBV30 with TRBJ1-2, with a tentative D call TRBD1 (5 bases). From germline, CDR1 is GTSNPN and CDR2 SVGIG (reference sequence). The CDR3 loop spans 14 amino acids. The V gene lost 4 bases and the J gene lost 2 bases, with 14 bases spanning the gap. In DNA, the CDR3 is TGTGCCTGGAACCCCAGGGTAGTGAACTATGGCTACACCTTC. Protein product: CAWNPRVVNYGYTF.

The chain carries TRBV3-1 (or the pseudogene TRBV3-2) and TRBJ2-1; 14 positions agree with TRBD2. Germline V CDR1 and CDR2: LGHDT, YNNKEL (reference sequence). The CDR3 runs to 16 residues. The J segment lost 12 bases and the V segment lost 4 bases, leaving 11 bases of the junction unmatched. As DNA, the CDR3 is TGTGCCAGCAGCCGATCCGGGACTAGCGGGGGTTTTGGGCAGTTCTTC. It encodes CASSRSGTSGGFGQFF.

A single count supports this clone. The CDR3 bases are TGCGCCAGCAGGGTGCGGCAGAACACTGAAGCTTTCTTT. Its protein is CASRVRQNTEAFF. The chain carries TRBV5-1 and TRBJ1-1; no clear D gene. Germline V gene sequence: CDR1 SGHRS, CDR2 YFSETQ. V lost 5 bases and J lost 1, with 9 bases in between. The CDR3 extends over 13 amino acids.

This clone has just one count. The V call is TRBV4-2, the J call TRBJ2-1, with 8 bases fitting TRBD2. Germline CDR1 LGHNA, CDR2 YNFKEQ. J gave up 6 bases and V 3 bases, and 1 base lay outside the gene matches. The CDR3 spans 13 residues. The chain's CDR3 is CASSHLAGNEQFF. The CDR3 nucleotides read TGTGCCAGCAGCCACCTAGCGGGCAATGAGCAGTTCTTC.

This clone was counted at least ten times. In DNA, the CDR3 is TGTGCCAGCAGCTTTCAGGGTTACGGCCAGCCCCAGCATTTT. Residues: CASSFQGYGQPQHF. The rearrangement uses TRBV5-6 and TRBJ1-5; a possible D gene is TRBD1 (5 bases). Germline-derived CDR1 and CDR2 are SGHDT and YYEEEE. The CDR3 extends over 14 amino acids. Trimming shortened V by 2 bases and J by 7 bases, and 13 bases separated the two germline ends. The full variable domain, its missing parts supplied by reference TRBV5-6 and TRBJ1-5, is DAGVTQSPTHLIKTRGQQVTLRCSPKSGHDTVSWYQQALGQGPQFIFQYYEEEERQRGNFPDRFSGHQFPNYSSELNVNALLLGDSALYLCASSFQGYGQPQHFGDGTRLSIL.

The rearrangement joins TRBV27 to TRBJ2-7; 9 positions agree with TRBD2. V shed 3 bases and J 5 bases; nucleotides not matched to a gene: 17. This CDR3 has 18 amino acids. Germline assignment: CDR1 MNHEY and CDR2 SMNVEV (reference sequence). The CDR3 loop is CASSFNTRYSGRKNEQYF. CDR3 sequence (DNA): TGTGCCAGCAGTTTCAACACCAGGTACAGCGGGAGGAAAAACGAGCAGTACTTC.

This clone was counted between two and nine times. This chain connects TRBV9 to TRBJ2-2; possible D gene TRBD2, 6 bases. With 0 bases removed from V and 5 bases from J, the gap between germline ends came to 14 bases. The CDR3 length is 16 residues. The germline V gene encodes CDR1 SGDLS and CDR2 YYNGEE. In DNA, the CDR3 is TGTGCCAGCAGCGTAGGCGCGAGGGGAGGTACCGGGGAGCTGTTTTTT. The encoded protein is CASSVGARGGTGELFF.

The chain recombines TRBV28 with TRBJ2-7; D may be TRBD1 (8 bases). The CDR3 covers 17 residues. Germline CDR1 and CDR2: MDHEN and SYDVKM. V shed 8 bases and J shed 3 bases, with 26 bases lying between them. The CDR3 reads CASRGQGGTTPLYEQYF. CDR3 nucleotide sequence: TGTGCCAGCCGAGGACAGGGAGGGACGACACCCCTCTACGAGCAGTACTTC.

The chain combines TRBV10-2 with TRBJ2-5; tentative D call: TRBD2 (5 bases). V gave up 4 bases and J gave up 3 bases, with 15 bases separating them. This CDR3 contains 15 residues. In germline, CDR1 is WSHSY, CDR2 SAAADI. The CDR3 DNA sequence: TGCGCCAGCAGTGCCCCAGGACTGAGTGAAGAGACCCAGTACTTC. Amino acids: CASSAPGLSEETQYF.

The gene calls are TRBV2 and TRBJ1-1, with D hard to call. Trimming removed 5 bases at V and 5 bases at J, with 15 bases between. This CDR3 is built from 14 residues. CDR1 and CDR2 (germline): SNHLY, FYNNEI. CDR3 in DNA: TGTGCCAGCAGTCAAGGTAGAGCGCAAACTGAAGCTTTCTTT. Translated: CASSQGRAQTEAFF.

The chain combines TRBV28 with TRBJ1-1, with D uncertain. The V and J ends lost 8 bases and 5 bases respectively, with 9 bases between them. The length of the CDR3 is 11 residues. Germline CDR1 reads MDHEN; CDR2 reads SYDVKM. CDR3 nucleotide sequence: TGTGCCAGCCTAGGAAGGACTGAAGCTTTCTTT. Translation gives CASLGRTEAFF.

The chain combines TRBV27 with TRBJ1-4; weak D call: TRBD1 (6 bases). V was pared by 6 bases and J by 8 bases, with 19 bases between. In germline, CDR1 is MNHEY, CDR2 SMNVEV (reference sequence). This CDR3 contains 15 residues. The CDR3 protein is CASRPLGGGKEKLFF. CDR3 coding DNA: TGTGCCAGCAGACCATTAGGGGGGGGCAAAGAAAAACTGTTTTTT.

V gene TRBV19 combines with J gene TRBJ2-1, with 8 bases lining up with TRBD1. This CDR3 region has 16 residues. Germline V gives CDR1 LNHDA, CDR2 SQIVND (reference sequence). V lost 6 bases, J lost 9 bases, and 16 bases stayed unmatched. The CDR3 nucleotides are TGTGCCAGTAGCAACAGCCTCCGCCAGGGGGCAGGTGAGCAGTTCTTC. This gives the protein CASSNSLRQGAGEQFF.

On this clone itself: Other DNA sequences in this specimen translate into the identical CDR3. The CDR3 sequence is CASSLVGEQYF. The CDR3 nucleotides are TGTGCCAGCAGCTTAGTCGGCGAGCAGTACTTC. The rearrangement links TRBV11-2 to TRBJ2-7; D is undetermined. Germline V gene sequence: CDR1 SGHAT, CDR2 FQNNGV. Trimming pared 1 base from V and 6 bases from J, leaving 4 bases between. The CDR3 consists of 11 residues.

The CDR3 DNA reads TGTGCCAGCAGTGATGGAGCGGGGGCCCCCATGAACACTGAAGCTTTCTTT. It yields the protein CASSDGAGAPMNTEAFF. The rearrangement links TRBV6-1 to TRBJ1-1, with D possibly being TRBD1 (6 bases). CDR1 MNHNS and CDR2 SASEGT come from the germline V gene. Trimming took 3 bases from V and 0 from J, leaving 17 bases between them. CDR3 size: 17 residues.

This chain uses TRBV11-3 with TRBJ2-7; TRBD1 aligns across 8 bases. This CDR3 spans 15 amino acids. V lost 4 bases and J lost 0; bases outside the gene matches: 5. Germline loops: CDR1 SGHNT, CDR2 YENEEA. The DNA for the CDR3 is TGTGCCAGCAGCTCCGGACAGGGACTCTCCTACGAGCAGTACTTC. This encodes CASSSGQGLSYEQYF. Drawing the rest from reference TRBV11-3 and TRBJ2-7, the complete variable domain is EAGVVQSPRYKIIEKKQPVAFWCNPISGHNTLYWYLQNLGQGPELLIRYENEEAVDDSQLPKDRFSAERLKGVDSTLKIQPAELGDSAVYLCASSSGQGLSYEQYFGPGTRLTVT.

The chain carries TRBV24-1 and TRBJ2-1, with 12 bases lining up with TRBD2. Germline-derived CDR1 and CDR2 are KGHDR and SFDVKD. J lost 10 bases, V lost 2 bases, and 5 bases had no gene match. The CDR3 has 15 residues. DNA for the CDR3: TGTGCCACCAGTGATTCTCCTGGACTAGCGGGGGAGCAGTTCTTC. Protein: CATSDSPGLAGEQFF.

The chain employs TRBV27 and TRBJ1-5; D is ambiguous. The CDR3 contains 15 residues. Per the germline V gene, CDR1 is MNHEY and CDR2 is SMNVEV (reference sequence). The V end was cut by 2 bases, the J end by 7 bases, with 15 bases between. The CDR3 bases are TGTGCCAGCAGTTTAAAAAGCGGGGTGGGACAGCCCCAGCATTTT. Its protein product is CASSLKSGVGQPQHF.

The chain uses TRBV19 and TRBJ1-2; 10 bases are a match to TRBD1. CDR3 length: 16 residues. After removal of 5 bases from V and 3 bases from J, the junction contained 9 bases not matched to a gene. CDR1 is LNHDA, CDR2 SQIVND, per germline (reference sequence). The CDR3, as DNA: TGTGCCAGTAGTCCGGGGACAGGGGTTTCTTACTATGGCTACACCTTC. This gives the protein CASSPGTGVSYYGYTF.

The chain links TRBV19 to TRBJ1-1; 7 nucleotides line up with TRBD1. V shed 5 bases and J 0 bases; nucleotides not matched to a gene: 6. This CDR3 comprises 15 residues. Germline V gives CDR1 LNHDA, CDR2 SQIVND (reference sequence). The CDR3 protein is CASSVRQGLNTEAFF. In DNA, the CDR3 is TGTGCCAGTAGTGTTAGACAGGGATTGAACACTGAAGCTTTCTTT.

The chain joins TRBV6-4 to TRBJ1-5; D is ambiguous. The CDR3 extends over 10 amino acids. The germline V gene encodes CDR1 MRHNA and CDR2 SNTAGT. Trimming left V 7 bases short and J 6 bases short, with 4 bases between. The CDR3 loop is CASTGQPQHF. For the CDR3, the DNA is TGTGCCAGCACAGGTCAGCCCCAGCATTTT.